The 32 T cell receptor beta chains listed next were all sequenced from one sample in a study of T cells of healthy individuals. Using its own MiXCR run on the 5' RACE reads, TCRdb lists one record per CDR3 protein. The table records more than 85,000 distinct CDR3 sequences, around 17% of them present only once. All receptors derive from a human donor in good health.

This clonotype was counted ten times or more. The chain carries TRBV20-1 and TRBJ1-1; a weak D match, TRBD1 (5 bases). Trimming cost V 4 bases and J 1 base, with 7 bases left between them. The germline V gene encodes CDR1 DFQATT and CDR2 SNEGSKA (reference sequence). This CDR3 is 12 amino acids long. The CDR3 loop reads CSATRENTEAFF. The CDR3 region has the DNA TGCAGTGCTACCAGGGAGAACACTGAAGCTTTCTTT.

The chain is built from TRBV24-1 and TRBJ2-5; 8 bases align to TRBD2. The CDR3 contains 15 residues. The trim removed 3 bases at V and 1 base at J, leaving 3 bases unmatched. Germline V lookup: CDR1 KGHDR, CDR2 SFDVKD. As DNA, the CDR3 is TGTGCCACCAGTGATGGGCTAGCGGGCCAAGAGACCCAGTACTTC. It codes for CATSDGLAGQETQYF.

The V call is TRBV3-1, the J call TRBJ2-6; 9 nucleotides line up with TRBD1. This CDR3 is 17 amino acids long. Germline V gene lookup returns CDR1 LGHDT and CDR2 YNNKEL (reference sequence). The V and J ends lost 1 base and 4 bases, in that order; junction bases with no gene match: 5. DNA for the CDR3: TGTGCCAGCAGCCAAGGCCGGGACAGGGCCGGGGCCAACGTCCTGACTTTC. Its translation is CASSQGRDRAGANVLTF.

This clonotype was counted at least ten times. The rearrangement joins TRBV5-1 to TRBJ2-3; D remains unclear. V was trimmed by 1 base and J by 2 bases, leaving 8 bases between them. The CDR3 loop spans 14 amino acids. CDR1 is SGHRS and CDR2 is YFSETQ in the germline V gene. CDR3 loop: CASSLRPYTDTQYF. Written as DNA, the CDR3 is TGCGCCAGCAGCTTGAGGCCCTACACAGATACGCAGTATTTT.

This clonotype appeared many times. The chain joins TRBV29-1 to TRBJ2-1; D is uncertain. Trimming cost V 8 bases and J 0 bases, with 14 bases left between them. Germline values: CDR1 SQVTM, CDR2 ANQGSEA. This CDR3 is built from 14 residues. CDR3 bases: TGCAGCACTGCCCTCTCTCGCTCCTACAATGAGCAGTTCTTC. This codes for CSTALSRSYNEQFF.

Only a few counts were recorded for this clonotype. The chain employs TRBV7-8 and TRBJ2-7, with D maybe TRBD2 (6 bases). CDR3 length: 13 residues. The germline V gene has CDR1 SGHVS and CDR2 FQNEAQ. Trimming removed 5 bases at V and 7 bases at J, with 15 bases between. The CDR3: CASSRDFGKEQYF. Written as DNA, the CDR3 is TGTGCCAGCAGCCGGGACTTTGGAAAAGAGCAGTACTTC.

The table lists this clonotype with many counts. V gene TRBV20-1 combines with J gene TRBJ1-2; maybe TRBD1 (5 bases). The CDR3 length is 14 residues. Germline CDR1 reads DFQATT; CDR2 reads SNEGSKA (reference sequence). Trimming stripped 6 bases from V and 1 base from J, with 15 bases between. The CDR3 DNA reads TGCAGTGCACAGGAGGGCTCGGATAACTATGGCTACACCTTC. Translated, it gives CSAQEGSDNYGYTF.

This clonotype was counted between two and nine times. J is TRBJ2-7 and V is TRBV11-2; tentatively, D is TRBD1 (5 bases). The V gene's germline CDR1 is SGHAT and CDR2 FQNNGV. V was cut by 1 base and J by 3 bases, with 22 bases left in between. There are 18 residues in the CDR3. The CDR3 bases are TGTGCCAGCAGCTTAGCGACCAGGCTAGGGGATCAGCTCTACGAGCAGTACTTC. This gives the protein CASSLATRLGDQLYEQYF.

This sequence joins TRBV4-2 and TRBJ2-7; D perhaps matches TRBD2 (6 bases). Germline lookup yields CDR1 LGHNA and CDR2 YNFKEQ. Trimming left V 1 base short and J 0 bases short, with 16 bases between. The CDR3 length is 17 residues. CDR3 protein: CASSQGVRRDYSYEQYF. The CDR3 DNA reads TGTGCCAGCAGCCAAGGGGTTCGGCGGGATTACTCCTACGAGCAGTACTTC.

The rearrangement joins TRBV5-1 to TRBJ2-3; D perhaps matches TRBD1 (6 bases). V was shortened by 2 bases and J by 7 bases, with 14 bases between the two germline ends. The CDR3 covers 14 residues. CDR1 is SGHRS and CDR2 is YFSETQ in the germline V gene. CDR3 coding DNA: TGCGCCAGCAGCTTTGCTTCAGGGGAAAATACGCAGTATTTT. It translates to CASSFASGENTQYF.

This clonotype has a handful of counts. J is TRBJ1-5 and V is TRBV27, with D perhaps matching TRBD1 (5 bases). The CDR3 is 13 amino acids. V was shortened by 10 bases and J by 2 bases, with 12 bases between the two germline ends. Germline V CDR1 and CDR2: MNHEY, SMNVEV (reference sequence). The CDR3 spells CATRGAGNQPQHF. The CDR3 DNA follows: TGTGCCACCCGCGGGGCCGGCAATCAGCCCCAGCATTTT.

The V call is TRBV7-2, the J call TRBJ2-7; tentative D call: TRBD2 (6 bases). Trimming took 6 bases from V and 3 from J, leaving 18 bases between them. Germline V gene lookup returns CDR1 SGHTA and CDR2 FQGNSA. The CDR3 sequence is 15 residues long. CDR3 loop: CASRRTGTGSYEQYF. Written as DNA, the CDR3 is TGTGCCAGCAGACGCACCGGGACTGGGAGCTACGAGCAGTACTTC.

The chain uses TRBV20-1 and TRBJ2-4, with 8 bases identical to TRBD2. Germline lookup yields CDR1 DFQATT and CDR2 SNEGSKA (reference sequence). The ends lost 5 bases at V and 13 bases at J; junction bases unmatched: 19. The CDR3 runs to 15 residues. The CDR3 bases are TGCAGTGCTTACCCCCCAACGGGACTAGGAATCATGCAGTACTTC. It translates to CSAYPPTGLGIMQYF.

The sample holds many counts of this clonotype. The chain links TRBV7-2 to TRBJ1-1; D uncertain. This CDR3 contains 15 residues. V shed 1 base and J shed 5 bases, with 14 bases lying between them. CDR1 SGHTA and CDR2 FQGNSA come from the germline V gene. CDR3 sequence reads: CASSLGPTLGTEAFF. DNA of the CDR3: TGTGCCAGCAGCTTAGGACCCACCCTGGGGACTGAAGCTTTCTTT.

This clonotype was seen a handful of times. This chain connects TRBV4-2 to TRBJ2-7; D perhaps matches TRBD2 (5 bases). Germline values: CDR1 LGHNA, CDR2 YNFKEQ. V lost 5 bases to trimming and J lost 1 base, with 12 bases between them. This CDR3 comprises 14 residues. The CDR3 region has the DNA TGTGCCAGCAGCTTGGACTGGATTTCCTACGAGCAGTACTTC. This translates into CASSLDWISYEQYF.

In its sample, this clonotype was seen a few times. The chain links TRBV4-2 to TRBJ2-7; D is undetermined. V was cut by 0 bases and J by 2 bases, with 14 bases left in between. Per the germline V gene, CDR1 is LGHNA and CDR2 is YNFKEQ. The length of the CDR3 is 16 residues. CDR3 amino acids: CASSQDPITFTYEQYF. The CDR3 coding sequence is TGTGCCAGCAGCCAAGACCCGATCACATTCACCTACGAGCAGTACTTC.

The chain joins TRBV2 to TRBJ1-5; D is possibly TRBD1 (5 bases). CDR1 and CDR2 (germline): SNHLY, FYNNEI. The CDR3 consists of 16 residues. The V gene lost 2 bases and the J gene lost 1 base, with 12 bases spanning the gap. The DNA of the CDR3 is TGTGCCAGCAGTGAATTAGCTGACAGAAGCAATCAGCCCCAGCATTTT. Encoded protein: CASSELADRSNQPQHF.

This clonotype was recorded at least ten times. The chain carries TRBV29-1 and TRBJ1-4; 8 positions agree with TRBD1. Trimming cost V 6 bases and J 6 bases; bases outside gene matches: 3. Germline CDR1 is SQVTM and CDR2 is ANQGSEA. This CDR3 comprises 12 residues. CDR3 residues: CSVTGADEKLFF. The CDR3 DNA reads TGCAGCGTGACAGGGGCTGATGAAAAACTGTTTTTT.

J is TRBJ1-1 and V is TRBV6-2 or TRBV6-3; 7 nucleotides agree with TRBD1. V shed 6 bases and J 4 bases; nucleotides not matched to a gene: 8. The length of the CDR3 is 14 residues. Per germline, CDR1 MNHEY and CDR2 SVGEGT. CDR3 amino acids: CASSPGGESTEAFF. For the CDR3, the DNA is TGTGCCAGCAGCCCAGGGGGGGAGAGCACTGAAGCTTTCTTT.

In its sample, this clonotype was seen many times. The CDR3 loop reads CASSFPPLAGAKNIQYF. CDR3 nucleotides: TGTGCCAGCAGCTTCCCCCCCCTGGCTGGGGCCAAAAACATTCAGTACTTC. This chain connects TRBV7-9 to TRBJ2-4; D unresolved. The CDR3 extends over 17 amino acids. The V end lost 3 bases, the J end lost 1 base, and 16 bases lay between the germline ends. Germline assignment: CDR1 SEHNR and CDR2 FQNEAQ (reference sequence).

There are many counts of this clonotype. This sequence joins TRBV5-1 and TRBJ1-6; TRBD1 agrees at 10 bases. The CDR3 is made up of 15 amino acids. The junction had 5 bases not matched to a gene; V was cut back by 4 bases and J by 7 bases. CDR1 is SGHRS, CDR2 YFSETQ, per germline. The CDR3, as DNA: TGCGCCAGCAGCGAGGGGACAGGGGAAAATTCACCCCTCCACTTT. Translating it yields CASSEGTGENSPLHF.

As DNA, the CDR3 is TGTGCCAGCAGCCCTTTAGCGGGGTCCACAACAGATACGCAGTATTTT. It encodes CASSPLAGSTTDTQYF. V is TRBV7-2 and J is TRBJ2-3; 8 nucleotides match TRBD2. Germline V gene sequence: CDR1 SGHTA, CDR2 FQGNSA. This CDR3 comprises 16 residues. V was pared by 5 bases and J by 3 bases, with 10 bases of the junction left unmatched. Drawing the rest from reference TRBV7-2 and TRBJ2-3, the complete variable domain is GAGVSQSPSNKVTEKGKDVELRCDPISGHTALYWYRQSLGQGLEFLIYFQGNSAPDKSGLPSDRFSAERTGGSVSTLTIQRTQQEDSAVYLCASSPLAGSTTDTQYFGPGTRLTVL.

This clonotype was recorded many times. The V and J genes are TRBV29-1 and TRBJ1-1; 8 nucleotides match TRBD1. The germline CDR1 and CDR2 sequences are SQVTM and ANQGSEA. J gave up 8 bases and V 3 bases, and 11 bases lay outside the gene matches. The CDR3 totals 14 residues. For the CDR3, the DNA is TGCAGCGTTGATTATTTGGGACAGGAGTCGGAAGCTTTCTTT. It yields the protein CSVDYLGQESEAFF.

This chain links TRBV29-1 with TRBJ2-6; D unresolved. V was shortened by 0 bases and J by 1 base, with 7 bases between the two germline ends. Per germline, CDR1 SQVTM and CDR2 ANQGSEA. The CDR3 extends over 15 amino acids. The CDR3 region is CSVEEVGSGANVLTF. The CDR3 nucleotides are TGCAGCGTTGAAGAAGTGGGATCTGGGGCCAACGTCCTGACTTTC.

The table lists this clonotype with many counts. V usage is TRBV20-1 and J usage is TRBJ2-1; D is undetermined. Germline V gene data show CDR1 as DFQATT and CDR2 as SNEGSKA (reference sequence). V lost 6 bases to trimming and J lost 6 bases, with 15 bases between them. The CDR3 sequence is 13 residues long. The CDR3 loop is CSAPETGFNEQFF. The DNA of the CDR3 is TGCAGTGCCCCCGAAACTGGATTCAATGAGCAGTTCTTC.

This clonotype was seen a handful of times. The chain links TRBV5-1 to TRBJ2-1; no firm D call. The CDR3 is made up of 11 amino acids. In germline, CDR1 is SGHRS, CDR2 YFSETQ. V gave up 0 bases and J gave up 7 bases, with 2 bases separating them. In DNA form, the CDR3 reads TGCGCCAGCAGCTTGGGAAATGAGCAGTTCTTC. Translated, it gives CASSLGNEQFF.

This clonotype has just a few counts. The chain combines TRBV27 with TRBJ2-3; unclear D gene. CDR3 length: 14 amino acids. Trimming stripped 0 bases from V and 4 bases from J, with 8 bases between. Germline V gene data show CDR1 as MNHEY and CDR2 as SMNVEV (reference sequence). The CDR3, as DNA: TGTGCCAGCAGTTTATCGTATCAGGCAGATACGCAGTATTTT. Translated: CASSLSYQADTQYF.

The DNA of the CDR3 is TGTGCCAGCAGCCAAACGGACGCTAACTATGGCTACACCTTC. This translates into CASSQTDANYGYTF. The V call is TRBV4-2, the J call TRBJ1-2; no firm D call. The CDR3 consists of 14 residues. The germline gives CDR1 LGHNA, CDR2 YNFKEQ. V dropped 2 bases and J dropped 0 bases, with 7 bases sitting between them.

This chain links TRBV4-1 with TRBJ1-1, with D tentatively TRBD1 (5 bases). The CDR3 has 15 amino acids. V lost 3 bases and J lost 5, with 16 bases in between. Germline V gene data show CDR1 as MGHRA and CDR2 as YSYEKL. CDR3 DNA sequence: TGCGCCAGCAGCCAGAGGACAAACGGGAGGACTGAAGCTTTCTTT. Translated, it gives CASSQRTNGRTEAFF.

This sequence joins TRBV18 and TRBJ1-1; D is unclear. Germline CDR1 is KGHSH and CDR2 is LQKENI. The CDR3 spans 13 residues. V was trimmed by 3 bases and J by 3 bases, leaving 8 bases between them. DNA for the CDR3: TGTGCCAGCTCACCTGTCGGGGACACTGAAGCTTTCTTT. Translated, it gives CASSPVGDTEAFF. Full variable domain (remainder filled in from reference TRBV18 and TRBJ1-1): NAGVMQNPRHLVRRRGQEARLRCSPMKGHSHVYWYRQLPEEGLKFMVYLQKENIIDESGMPKERFSAEFPKEGPSILRIQQVVRGDSAAYFCASSPVGDTEAFFGQGTRLTVV.

Ten or more counts support this clonotype. The chain carries TRBV12-3 or TRBV12-4 and TRBJ2-1; 9 nucleotides match TRBD2. This CDR3 has 14 residues. Trimming removed 5 bases from V and 7 bases from J; junction bases left unmatched: 6. The CDR3 reads CASSISGGSNEQFF. CDR3 DNA sequence: TGTGCCAGCAGTATTAGCGGGGGAAGTAATGAGCAGTTCTTC.

This clonotype was detected ten times or more. This sequence joins TRBV12-3 or TRBV12-4 and TRBJ2-1, with D tentatively TRBD1 (6 bases). The CDR3 spans 16 residues. V gave up 6 bases and J gave up 4 bases, with 19 bases separating them. CDR3 sequence: CASSLRGITGYNEQFF. CDR3 nucleotides: TGTGCCAGCAGCCTAAGGGGTATAACAGGGTACAATGAGCAGTTCTTC.